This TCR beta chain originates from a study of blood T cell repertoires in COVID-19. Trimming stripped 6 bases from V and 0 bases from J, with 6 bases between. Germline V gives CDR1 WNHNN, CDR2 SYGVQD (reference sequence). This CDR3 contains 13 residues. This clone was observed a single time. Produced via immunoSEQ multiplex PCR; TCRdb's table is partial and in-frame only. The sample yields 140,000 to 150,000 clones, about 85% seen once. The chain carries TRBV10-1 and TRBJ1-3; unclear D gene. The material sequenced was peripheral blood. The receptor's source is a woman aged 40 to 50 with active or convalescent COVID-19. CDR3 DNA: TGCGCCAGCAGCCTCCGCTCTGGAAACACCATATATTTT. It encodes CASSLRSGNTIYF.